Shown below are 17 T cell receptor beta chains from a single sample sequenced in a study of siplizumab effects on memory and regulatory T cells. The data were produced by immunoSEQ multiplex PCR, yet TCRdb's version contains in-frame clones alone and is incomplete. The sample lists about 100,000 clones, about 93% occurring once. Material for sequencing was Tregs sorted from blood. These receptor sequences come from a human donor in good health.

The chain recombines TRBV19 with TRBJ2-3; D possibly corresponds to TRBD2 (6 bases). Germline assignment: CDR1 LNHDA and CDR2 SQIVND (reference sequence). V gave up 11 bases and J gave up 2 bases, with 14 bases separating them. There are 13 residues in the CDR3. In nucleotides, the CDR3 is TGTGCCGCCCGGGACTCCAACACAGATACGCAGTATTTT. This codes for CAARDSNTDTQYF.

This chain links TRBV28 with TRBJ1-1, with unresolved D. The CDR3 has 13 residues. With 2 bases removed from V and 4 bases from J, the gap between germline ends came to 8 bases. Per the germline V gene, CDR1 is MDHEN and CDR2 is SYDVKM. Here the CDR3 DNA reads TGTGCCAGCAGTTTAGTCAAAGCCACTGAAGCTTTCTTT. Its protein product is CASSLVKATEAFF.

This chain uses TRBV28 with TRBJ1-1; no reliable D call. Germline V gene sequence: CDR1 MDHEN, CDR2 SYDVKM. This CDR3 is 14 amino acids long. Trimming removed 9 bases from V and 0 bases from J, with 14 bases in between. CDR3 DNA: TGTGCCAGTAGAGTAGGCCTCATGAACACTGAAGCTTTCTTT. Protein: CASRVGLMNTEAFF. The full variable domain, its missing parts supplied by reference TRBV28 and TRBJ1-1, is DVKVTQSSRYLVKRTGEKVFLECVQDMDHENMFWYRQDPGLGLRLIYFSYDVKMKEKGDIPEGYSVSREKKERFSLILESASTNQTSMYLCASRVGLMNTEAFFGQGTRLTVV.

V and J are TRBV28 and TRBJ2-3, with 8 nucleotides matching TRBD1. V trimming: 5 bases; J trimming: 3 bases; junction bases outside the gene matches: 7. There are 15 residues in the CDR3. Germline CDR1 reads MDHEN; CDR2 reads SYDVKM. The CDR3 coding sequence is TGTGCCAGCAGTAAACAGGGGGTCGGTACAGATACGCAGTATTTT. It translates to CASSKQGVGTDTQYF.

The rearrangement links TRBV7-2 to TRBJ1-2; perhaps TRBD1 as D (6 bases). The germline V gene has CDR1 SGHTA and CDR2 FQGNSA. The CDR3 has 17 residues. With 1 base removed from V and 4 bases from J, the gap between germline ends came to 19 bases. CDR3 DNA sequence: TGTGCCAGCAGCTTAGGAGGGACGGGCGGAGGGGGCTATGGCTACACCTTC. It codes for CASSLGGTGGGGYGYTF.

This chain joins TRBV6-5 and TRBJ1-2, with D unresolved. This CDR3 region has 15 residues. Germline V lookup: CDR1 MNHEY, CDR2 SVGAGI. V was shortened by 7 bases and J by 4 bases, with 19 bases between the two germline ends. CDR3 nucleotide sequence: TGTGCCAGCAAAATAGATCCACAAACCGTCTATGGCTACACCTTC. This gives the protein CASKIDPQTVYGYTF.

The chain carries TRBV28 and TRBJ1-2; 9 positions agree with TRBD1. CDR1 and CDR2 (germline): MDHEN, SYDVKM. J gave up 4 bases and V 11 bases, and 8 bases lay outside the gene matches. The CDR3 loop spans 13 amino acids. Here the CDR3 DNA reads TGTGCCGTTCACAGGGGGCAGGGCTATGGCTACACCTTC. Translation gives CAVHRGQGYGYTF.

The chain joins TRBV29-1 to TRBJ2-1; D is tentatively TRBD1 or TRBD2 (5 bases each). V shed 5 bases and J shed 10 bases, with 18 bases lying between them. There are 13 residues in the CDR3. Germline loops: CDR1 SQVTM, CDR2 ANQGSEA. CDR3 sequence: CSVRDHAIWEQFF. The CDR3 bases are TGCAGCGTTCGGGACCATGCGATATGGGAGCAGTTCTTC.

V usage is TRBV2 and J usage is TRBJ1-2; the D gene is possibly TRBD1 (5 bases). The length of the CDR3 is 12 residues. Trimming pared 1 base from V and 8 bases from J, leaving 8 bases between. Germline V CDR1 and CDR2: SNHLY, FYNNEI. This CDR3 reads CASSEVWGGYTF. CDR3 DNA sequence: TGTGCCAGCAGTGAAGTGTGGGGCGGCTACACCTTC.

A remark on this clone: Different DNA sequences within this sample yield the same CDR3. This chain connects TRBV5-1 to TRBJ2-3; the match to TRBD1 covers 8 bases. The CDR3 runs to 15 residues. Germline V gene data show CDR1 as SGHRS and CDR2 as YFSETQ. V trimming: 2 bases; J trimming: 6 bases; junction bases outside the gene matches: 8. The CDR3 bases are TGCGCCAGCAGCTTCTCAGGGGGCGGTCGGGATACGCAGTATTTT. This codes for CASSFSGGGRDTQYF. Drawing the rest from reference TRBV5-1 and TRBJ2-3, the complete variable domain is KAGVTQTPRYLIKTRGQQVTLSCSPISGHRSVSWYQQTPGQGLQFLFEYFSETQRNKGNFPGRFSGRQFSNSRSEMNVSTLELGDSALYLCASSFSGGGRDTQYFGPGTRLTVL.

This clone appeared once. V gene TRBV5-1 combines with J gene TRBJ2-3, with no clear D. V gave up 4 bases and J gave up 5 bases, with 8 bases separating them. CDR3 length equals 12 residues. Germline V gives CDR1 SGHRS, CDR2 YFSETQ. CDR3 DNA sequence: TGCGCCAGCAGCACCGGGCAAGATACGCAGTATTTT. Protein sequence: CASSTGQDTQYF.

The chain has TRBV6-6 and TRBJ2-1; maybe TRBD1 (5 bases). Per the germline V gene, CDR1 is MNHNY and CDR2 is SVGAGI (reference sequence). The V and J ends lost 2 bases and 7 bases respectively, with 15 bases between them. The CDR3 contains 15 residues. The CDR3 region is CASSYDWQGKNEQFF. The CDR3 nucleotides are TGTGCCAGCAGTTACGACTGGCAGGGTAAGAATGAGCAGTTCTTC.

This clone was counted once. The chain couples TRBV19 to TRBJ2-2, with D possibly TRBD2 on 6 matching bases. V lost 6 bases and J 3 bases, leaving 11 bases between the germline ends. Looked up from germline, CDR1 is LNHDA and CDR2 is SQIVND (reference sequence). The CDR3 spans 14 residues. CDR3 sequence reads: CASRLAVDTGELFF. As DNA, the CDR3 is TGTGCCAGTAGACTAGCCGTGGACACCGGGGAGCTGTTTTTT.

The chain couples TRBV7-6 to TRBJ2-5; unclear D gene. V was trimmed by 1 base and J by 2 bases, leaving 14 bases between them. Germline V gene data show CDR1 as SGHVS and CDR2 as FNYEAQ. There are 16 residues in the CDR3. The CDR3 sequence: CASSLVTALGQETQYF. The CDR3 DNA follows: TGTGCCAGCAGCTTAGTCACGGCCCTGGGGCAAGAGACCCAGTACTTC.

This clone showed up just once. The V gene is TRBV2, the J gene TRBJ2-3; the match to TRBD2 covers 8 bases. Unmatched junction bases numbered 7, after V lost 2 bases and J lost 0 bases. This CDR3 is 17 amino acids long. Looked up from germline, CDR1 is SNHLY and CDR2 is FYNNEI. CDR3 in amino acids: CASSEWAGGPSTDTQYF. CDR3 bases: TGTGCCAGCAGTGAATGGGCGGGAGGCCCAAGCACAGATACGCAGTATTTT.

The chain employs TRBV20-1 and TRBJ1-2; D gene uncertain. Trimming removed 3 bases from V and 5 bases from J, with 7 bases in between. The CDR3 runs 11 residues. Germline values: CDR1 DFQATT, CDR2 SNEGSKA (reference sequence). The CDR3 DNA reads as TGCAGTGCTAGTTCACAGTATGGCTACACCTTC. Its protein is CSASSQYGYTF.

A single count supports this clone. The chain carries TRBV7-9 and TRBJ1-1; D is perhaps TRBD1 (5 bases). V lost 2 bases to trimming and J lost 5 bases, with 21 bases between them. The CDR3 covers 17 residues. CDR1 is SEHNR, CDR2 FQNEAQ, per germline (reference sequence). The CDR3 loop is CASSLYGGPQGGTEAFF. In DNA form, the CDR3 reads TGTGCCAGCAGCTTATATGGTGGCCCGCAGGGAGGAACTGAAGCTTTCTTT.